This TCR beta chain is drawn from a study of STAT3 mutations in large granular lymphocyte leukemia. Study results and caveats: Every T-LGLL patient had at least one immunodominant TCRbeta clonotype.

Only in-frame clones appear in the TCRdb table, and some are missing; sequencing was by immunoSEQ multiplex PCR. This sample has 35,000 to 40,000 clones; roughly 84% occur once, and the top ten carry 0.4% to 0.5%. Trimming removed 1 base from V and 1 base from J, with 7 bases in between. The germline V gene has CDR1 LNHDA and CDR2 SQIVND (reference sequence). The CDR3 contains 14 residues. Regarding this clone: Its antigen is unidentified.

The sample taken for sequencing was PBMCs. V and J are TRBV19 and TRBJ2-5, with unresolved D. This receptor was obtained from a human donor with T large granular lymphocyte leukemia. Some clones in this sample may be carry-over from other donors' samples. Here the CDR3 reads CASSIAASQETQYF. The CDR3, as DNA: TGTGCCAGTAGTATAGCAGCCTCCCAAGAGACCCAGTACTTC.